Following are 10 T cell receptor beta chains from one sample sequenced in a study of shared clonotypes between healthy human individuals. TCRdb keeps only in-frame clones here, not all; method: immunoSEQ multiplex PCR. The sample shows 550,000 to 850,000 clones, around 74% of them seen only once. Sequencing input: memory CD4+ T cells sorted from blood. Sample subset: CD45RA-negative fraction. The receptor source for this set is a woman in her thirties in good health.

The rearrangement joins TRBV28 to TRBJ2-7, with D possibly being TRBD1 or TRBD2 (6 bases each). Trimming shortened V by 8 bases and J by 5 bases, and 10 bases separated the two germline ends. The CDR3 sequence is 11 residues long. The germline gives CDR1 MDHEN, CDR2 SYDVKM. The CDR3 DNA sequence: TGTGCCAGCCTCGGGGGCCACGAGCAGTACTTC. Protein sequence: CASLGGHEQYF.

At least ten counts were recorded for this clone. J is TRBJ1-2 and V is TRBV19, with a tentative D call TRBD1 (5 bases). The CDR3 totals 13 residues. V was shortened by 3 bases and J by 7 bases, with 12 bases between the two germline ends. Germline V gene data show CDR1 as LNHDA and CDR2 as SQIVND (reference sequence). Written as DNA, the CDR3 is TGTGCCAGTAGTATTGAGGGGCAAGGTGGCTACACCTTC. As protein: CASSIEGQGGYTF.

The genes are TRBV7-8 and TRBJ2-1; D might be TRBD2 (6 bases). This CDR3 contains 16 residues. V lost 3 bases, J lost 0 bases, and 12 bases lay in between. CDR1 and CDR2 from the germline V gene are SGHVS and FQNEAQ. DNA for the CDR3: TGTGCCAGCAGCTTGAGGCGGGGAAGCTCCTACAATGAGCAGTTCTTC. Translated, it gives CASSLRRGSSYNEQFF.

CDR3 DNA: TGTGCCAGCAGCTTGGAGACCCAAGGGGGGCAGTACTTC. Translating gives CASSLETQGGQYF. The rearrangement uses TRBV5-4 and TRBJ2-7; D perhaps matches TRBD1 (6 bases). CDR1 and CDR2 (germline): SGHNT, YYREEE (reference sequence). V lost 0 bases, J lost 9 bases, and 13 bases lay in between. CDR3 size: 13 residues.

This clone was picked up a small number of times. CDR3 loop: CASSLREGNTIYF. The DNA for the CDR3 is TGTGCCAGCAGTTTGAGGGAAGGAAACACCATATATTTT. The rearrangement uses TRBV27 and TRBJ1-3; D ambiguous. This CDR3 contains 13 residues. Germline CDR1 is MNHEY and CDR2 is SMNVEV (reference sequence). Trimming took off 3 bases at V and 4 bases at J, with 7 bases between the two ends.

In this sample, this clone turned up a few times. The chain is built from TRBV2 and TRBJ2-2, with D uncertain. The CDR3 has 13 residues. V was trimmed by 8 bases and J by 6 bases, leaving 13 bases between them. CDR1 and CDR2 from the germline V gene are SNHLY and FYNNEI. The CDR3 DNA reads as TGTGCCAGCGTACAGATCAATCCCGGGGAGCTGTTTTTT. Translating it yields CASVQINPGELFF.

This chain links TRBV7-2 with TRBJ2-6; D is unresolved. The CDR3 consists of 18 residues. Germline V gene sequence: CDR1 SGHTA, CDR2 FQGNSA. Trimming left V 5 bases short and J 5 bases short, with 22 bases between. The DNA of the CDR3 is TGTGCCAGCAGCAGTAGTTGCAGACGACAAAGTCGGGCCAACGTCCTGACTTTC. Its protein is CASSSSCRRQSRANVLTF.

The chain is built from TRBV7-6 and TRBJ2-7; 8 nucleotides agree with TRBD2. The CDR3 is 14 amino acids. Germline assignment: CDR1 SGHVS and CDR2 FNYEAQ. With 5 bases clipped from V and 4 bases from J, the junction kept 7 bases outside the gene matches. Here the CDR3 reads CASSPSGSFYEQYF. The CDR3 DNA is TGTGCCAGCAGCCCGAGCGGGAGTTTTTACGAGCAGTACTTC.

This sequence joins TRBV18 and TRBJ2-1; possibly TRBD2 for D (6 bases). Germline CDR1 reads KGHSH; CDR2 reads LQKENI. V was cut by 2 bases and J by 1 base, with 9 bases left in between. The CDR3 length is 15 residues. The CDR3 reads CASSPAGTSYNEQFF. CDR3 nucleotide sequence: TGTGCCAGCTCACCAGCGGGGACGTCCTACAATGAGCAGTTCTTC.

This clone has a single count. The CDR3 region is CASSLTGMDTGELFF. The CDR3 bases are TGTGCCAGCAGCCTAACAGGGATGGACACCGGGGAGCTGTTTTTT. The rearrangement joins TRBV4-2 to TRBJ2-2; TRBD1 might be the D (6 bases). The V gene lost 4 bases and the J gene lost 3 bases, with 12 bases spanning the gap. Germline CDR1 reads LGHNA; CDR2 reads YNFKEQ. The CDR3 is 15 amino acids.